The 11 T cell receptor beta chains presented below share a single source sample, sequenced in a study of cytomegalovirus exposure and HLA in healthy donors. The PCR ran on 60 Vbeta and 13 Jbeta primers. Sequencing used immunoSEQ multiplex PCR; TCRdb keeps in-frame clones, though not all of them. The data show 150,000 to 200,000 clones, 70% to 80% seen once. Sequencing input: PBMCs. The origin of the receptors is a woman aged 25 to 39 in good health and CMV-seropositive.

This clone was found a few times. The genes are TRBV9 and TRBJ1-5; TRBD1 aligns across 12 bases. Trimming took 4 bases from V and 4 from J; bases not matched to a gene: 12. Germline-derived CDR1 and CDR2 are SGDLS and YYNGEE. CDR3 length: 18 amino acids. CDR3 in amino acids: CASSPTRDRGPSNQPQHF. In DNA form, the CDR3 reads TGTGCCAGCAGCCCAACCCGGGACAGGGGGCCCTCTAATCAGCCCCAGCATTTT.

On this clone itself: Distinct nucleotide sequences in the sample also encode this CDR3. The chain employs TRBV29-1 and TRBJ2-1; D possibly corresponds to TRBD1 (5 bases). Germline V CDR1 and CDR2: SQVTM, ANQGSEA. The V gene lost 4 bases and the J gene lost 7 bases, with 5 bases spanning the gap. The CDR3 spans 10 residues. This CDR3 reads CSVAGNEQFF. The CDR3 bases are TGCAGCGTTGCAGGGAATGAGCAGTTCTTC.

The chain employs TRBV28 and TRBJ2-1; D gene uncertain. V was shortened by 4 bases and J by 9 bases, with 10 bases between the two germline ends. The CDR3 extends over 12 amino acids. From germline, CDR1 is MDHEN and CDR2 SYDVKM. The chain's CDR3 is CASSSRLGEQFF. The CDR3 DNA is TGTGCCAGCAGTTCCAGGTTGGGTGAGCAGTTCTTC.

This clone was recorded only once. The chain has TRBV6-1 and TRBJ1-5, with D unclear. Trimming stripped 7 bases from V and 2 bases from J, with 12 bases between. In germline, CDR1 is MNHNS, CDR2 SASEGT. The CDR3 contains 14 residues. In DNA form, the CDR3 reads TGTGCCAGCAACGGGCTCGGGGGCAATCAGCCCCAGCATTTT. Its protein is CASNGLGGNQPQHF.

The gene calls are TRBV7-9 and TRBJ2-3; possibly TRBD1 for D (5 bases). Trimming stripped 5 bases from V and 2 bases from J, with 20 bases between. The CDR3 consists of 17 residues. CDR1 SEHNR and CDR2 FQNEAQ come from the germline V gene (reference sequence). The CDR3 DNA sequence: TGTGCCAGCAGCCCATCCTCAGGGCCCGCGGTCACAGATACGCAGTATTTT. The encoded protein is CASSPSSGPAVTDTQYF.

A few counts support this clone. Here the CDR3 DNA reads TGTGCCAGCAGTGAAACGACAGGCACTAATGAAAAACTGTTTTTT. This translates into CASSETTGTNEKLFF. The rearrangement joins TRBV6-1 to TRBJ1-4, with a weak D call TRBD1 (6 bases). The germline V gene has CDR1 MNHNS and CDR2 SASEGT. The CDR3 totals 15 residues. Trimming removed 2 bases at V and 2 bases at J, with 9 bases between.

The chain is built from TRBV29-1 and TRBJ2-7, with 7 bases lining up with TRBD1. The J segment lost 12 bases and the V segment lost 3 bases, leaving 8 bases of the junction unmatched. This CDR3 spans 11 amino acids. The germline V gene has CDR1 SQVTM and CDR2 ANQGSEA. The CDR3 loop is CSVDGQGVRYF. The DNA of the CDR3 is TGCAGCGTTGATGGGCAGGGGGTGCGGTACTTC.

The genes are TRBV19 and TRBJ2-7; the D gene is possibly TRBD1 (5 bases). Germline-derived CDR1 and CDR2 are LNHDA and SQIVND (reference sequence). Trimming pared 5 bases from V and 4 bases from J, leaving 12 bases between. There are 13 residues in the CDR3. CDR3 residues: CASSSDTRYEQYF. The CDR3 nucleotides read TGTGCCAGTAGTTCGGACACCAGGTACGAGCAGTACTTC.

This chain joins TRBV6-6 and TRBJ2-3; maybe TRBD1 (6 bases). Per the germline V gene, CDR1 is MNHNY and CDR2 is SVGAGI (reference sequence). The germline V and J ends were trimmed by 6 bases and 3 bases, with 10 bases remaining between them. The CDR3 consists of 13 residues. CDR3 nucleotide sequence: TGTGCCAGCAGGCCCGGACAGACAGATACGCAGTATTTT. Protein sequence: CASRPGQTDTQYF.

The V and J genes are TRBV6-4 and TRBJ2-7; TRBD1 agrees at 7 bases. The CDR3 loop spans 15 amino acids. CDR1 and CDR2 (germline): MRHNA, SNTAGT. The trim removed 6 bases at V and 1 base at J, leaving 9 bases unmatched. The CDR3, as DNA: TGTGCCAGCAGATGCCCCCGGGACAGATCCTACGAGCAGTACTTC. Amino acids: CASRCPRDRSYEQYF.

The gene calls are TRBV25-1 and TRBJ2-5, with 9 bases that match TRBD1. The junction had 8 bases not matched to a gene; V was cut back by 4 bases and J by 5 bases. Germline V lookup: CDR1 MGHDK, CDR2 SYGVNS. CDR3 size: 15 residues. The CDR3 loop is CASSGGGTGSETQYF. The CDR3 nucleotides are TGTGCCAGCAGTGGAGGTGGGACAGGGTCTGAGACCCAGTACTTC. The variable domain in full, with the rest retrieved from reference TRBV25-1 and TRBJ2-5, is EADIYQTPRYLVIGTGKKITLECSQTMGHDKMYWYQQDPGMELHLIHYSYGVNSTEKGDLSSESTVSRIRTEHFPLTLESARPSHTSQYLCASSGGGTGSETQYFGPGTRLLVL.